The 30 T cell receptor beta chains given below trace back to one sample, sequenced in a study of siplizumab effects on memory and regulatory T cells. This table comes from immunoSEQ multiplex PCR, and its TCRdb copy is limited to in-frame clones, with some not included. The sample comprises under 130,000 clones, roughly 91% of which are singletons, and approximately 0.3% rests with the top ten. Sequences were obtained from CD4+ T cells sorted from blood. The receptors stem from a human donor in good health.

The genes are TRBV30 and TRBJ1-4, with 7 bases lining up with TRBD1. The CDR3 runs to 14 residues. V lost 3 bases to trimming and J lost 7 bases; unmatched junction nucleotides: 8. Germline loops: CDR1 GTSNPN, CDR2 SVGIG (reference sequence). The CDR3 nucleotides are TGTGCCTGGAGCCCCGGGACAGCCATTGAAAAACTGTTTTTT. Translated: CAWSPGTAIEKLFF.

The CDR3 loop reads CASSMTSGGAYNEQFF. Here the CDR3 DNA reads TGTGCCAGCAGCATGACTAGCGGGGGAGCCTACAATGAGCAGTTCTTC. The gene calls are TRBV5-4 and TRBJ2-1; 12 bases align to TRBD2. This CDR3 is 16 amino acids long. Germline V lookup: CDR1 SGHNT, CDR2 YYREEE (reference sequence). The J segment lost 2 bases and the V segment lost 4 bases, leaving 4 bases of the junction unmatched. Based on the CDR3 plus reference TRBV5-4 and TRBJ2-1, the full variable domain is ETGVTQSPTHLIKTRGQQVTLRCSSQSGHNTVSWYQQALGQGPQFIFQYYREEENGRGNFPPRFSGLQFPNYSSELNVNALELDDSALYLCASSMTSGGAYNEQFFGPGTRLTVL.

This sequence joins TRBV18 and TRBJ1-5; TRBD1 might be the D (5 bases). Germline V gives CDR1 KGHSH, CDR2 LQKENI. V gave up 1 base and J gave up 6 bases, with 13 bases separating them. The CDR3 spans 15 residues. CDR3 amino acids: CASSPRITGRQPQHF. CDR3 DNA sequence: TGTGCCAGCTCACCACGGATCACGGGGCGTCAGCCCCAGCATTTT. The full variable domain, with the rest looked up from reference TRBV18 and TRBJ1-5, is NAGVMQNPRHLVRRRGQEARLRCSPMKGHSHVYWYRQLPEEGLKFMVYLQKENIIDESGMPKERFSAEFPKEGPSILRIQQVVRGDSAAYFCASSPRITGRQPQHFGDGTRLSIL.

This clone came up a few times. CDR3: CASSYRGQQDQPQHF. CDR3 in DNA: TGTGCCAGCAGTTACAGGGGACAGCAAGATCAGCCCCAGCATTTT. J is TRBJ1-5 and V is TRBV6-5; 7 bases agree with TRBD1. The germline V gene has CDR1 MNHEY and CDR2 SVGAGI. This CDR3 is 15 amino acids long. The V and J ends lost 2 bases and 5 bases, in that order; junction bases with no gene match: 6.

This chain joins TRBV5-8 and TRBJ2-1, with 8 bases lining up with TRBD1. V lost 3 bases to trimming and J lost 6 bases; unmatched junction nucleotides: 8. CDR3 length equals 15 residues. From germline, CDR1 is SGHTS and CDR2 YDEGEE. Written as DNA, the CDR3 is TGTGCCAGCAGCTCCCCGGGACAGGCTGGCAATGAGCAGTTCTTC. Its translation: CASSSPGQAGNEQFF.

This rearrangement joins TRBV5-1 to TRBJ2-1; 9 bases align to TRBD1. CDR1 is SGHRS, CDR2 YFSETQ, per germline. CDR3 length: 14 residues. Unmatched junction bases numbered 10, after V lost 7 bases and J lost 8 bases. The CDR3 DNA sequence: TGCGCCAGCCGCGGGACAGGGAAATTCCATGAGCAGTTCTTC. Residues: CASRGTGKFHEQFF.

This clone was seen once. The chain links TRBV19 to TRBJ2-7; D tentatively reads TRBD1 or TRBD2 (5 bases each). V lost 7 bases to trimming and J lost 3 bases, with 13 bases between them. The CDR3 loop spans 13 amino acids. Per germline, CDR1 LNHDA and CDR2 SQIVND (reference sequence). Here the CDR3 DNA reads TGTGCCAGTACCCCCGGGACGTTCTACGAGCAGTACTTC. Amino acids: CASTPGTFYEQYF. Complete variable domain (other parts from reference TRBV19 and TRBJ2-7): DGGITQSPKYLFRKEGQNVTLSCEQNLNHDAMYWYRQDPGQGLRLIYYSQIVNDFQKGDIAEGYSVSREKKESFPLTVTSAQKNPTAFYLCASTPGTFYEQYFGPGTRLTVT.

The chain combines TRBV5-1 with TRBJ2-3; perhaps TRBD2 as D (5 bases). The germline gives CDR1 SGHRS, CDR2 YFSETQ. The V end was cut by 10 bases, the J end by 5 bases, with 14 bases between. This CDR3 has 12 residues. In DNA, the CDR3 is TGCGCCGGGAGTTTATGGGGAGATACGCAGTATTTT. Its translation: CAGSLWGDTQYF.

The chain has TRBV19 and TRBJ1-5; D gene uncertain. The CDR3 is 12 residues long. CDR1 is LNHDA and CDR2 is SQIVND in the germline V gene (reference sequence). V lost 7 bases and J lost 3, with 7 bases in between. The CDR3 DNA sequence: TGTGCCAGTACCGGGATCAATCAGCCCCAGCATTTT. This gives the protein CASTGINQPQHF.

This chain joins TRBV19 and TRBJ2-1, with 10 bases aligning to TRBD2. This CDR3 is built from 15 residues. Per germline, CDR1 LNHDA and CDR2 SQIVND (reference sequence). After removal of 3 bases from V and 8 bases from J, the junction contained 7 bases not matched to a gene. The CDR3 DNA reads TGTGCCAGTAGTATGGCTAGCGGGAGAAGGGATGAGCAGTTCTTC. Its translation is CASSMASGRRDEQFF.

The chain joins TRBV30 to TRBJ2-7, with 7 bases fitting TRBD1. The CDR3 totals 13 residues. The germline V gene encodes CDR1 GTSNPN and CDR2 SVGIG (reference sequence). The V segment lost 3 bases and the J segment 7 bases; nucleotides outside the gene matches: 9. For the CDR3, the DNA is TGTGCCTGGAGGAAGCAGGGGGTTTGGGAGCAGTACTTC. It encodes CAWRKQGVWEQYF.

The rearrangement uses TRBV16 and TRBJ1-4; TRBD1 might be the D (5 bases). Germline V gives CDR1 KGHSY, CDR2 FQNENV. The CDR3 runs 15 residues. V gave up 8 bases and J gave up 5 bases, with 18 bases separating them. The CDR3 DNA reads TGTGCCAGCTGTCAAACGAGGGGCATCAATGAAAAACTGTTTTTT. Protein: CASCQTRGINEKLFF.

The CDR3 DNA sequence: TGCGCCAGCAGCGGGACAGGGGGCATCTACGAGCAGTACTTC. As protein: CASSGTGGIYEQYF. The V and J genes are TRBV5-1 and TRBJ2-7, with 12 bases that match TRBD1. There are 14 residues in the CDR3. V lost 4 bases to trimming and J lost 3 bases; unmatched junction nucleotides: 2. Germline assignment: CDR1 SGHRS and CDR2 YFSETQ.

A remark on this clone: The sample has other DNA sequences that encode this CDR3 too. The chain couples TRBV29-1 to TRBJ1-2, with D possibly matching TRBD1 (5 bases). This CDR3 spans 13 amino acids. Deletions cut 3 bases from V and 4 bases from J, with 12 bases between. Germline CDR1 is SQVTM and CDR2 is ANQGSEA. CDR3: CSVEARVGYGYTF. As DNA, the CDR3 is TGCAGCGTTGAGGCCAGGGTAGGCTATGGCTACACCTTC.

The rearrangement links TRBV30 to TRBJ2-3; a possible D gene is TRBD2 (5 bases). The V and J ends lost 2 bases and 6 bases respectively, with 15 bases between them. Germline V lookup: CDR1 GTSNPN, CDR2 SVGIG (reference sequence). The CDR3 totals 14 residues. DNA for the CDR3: TGTGCCTGGAGTTTCGGCCCTCCTAGCGATACGCAGTATTTT. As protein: CAWSFGPPSDTQYF.

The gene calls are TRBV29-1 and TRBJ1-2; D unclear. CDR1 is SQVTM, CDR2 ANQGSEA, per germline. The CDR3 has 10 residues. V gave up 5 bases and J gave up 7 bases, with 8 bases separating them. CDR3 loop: CSVFVGGYTF. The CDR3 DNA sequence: TGCAGCGTTTTCGTGGGTGGCTACACCTTC.

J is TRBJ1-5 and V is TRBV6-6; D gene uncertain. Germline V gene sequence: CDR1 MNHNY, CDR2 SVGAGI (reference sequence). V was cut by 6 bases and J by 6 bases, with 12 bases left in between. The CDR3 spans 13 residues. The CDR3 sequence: CASSTREGQPQHF. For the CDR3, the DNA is TGTGCCAGCAGCACGAGAGAAGGTCAGCCCCAGCATTTT.

CDR3 sequence (DNA): TGTGCCATCAGTCAGGGAACGAACAATCAGCCCCAGCATTTT. This sequence encodes CAISQGTNNQPQHF. The chain is built from TRBV10-3 and TRBJ1-5; D perhaps matches TRBD1 (5 bases). Deletions cut 5 bases from V and 3 bases from J, with 11 bases between. This CDR3 comprises 14 residues. Germline values: CDR1 ENHRY, CDR2 SYGVKD.

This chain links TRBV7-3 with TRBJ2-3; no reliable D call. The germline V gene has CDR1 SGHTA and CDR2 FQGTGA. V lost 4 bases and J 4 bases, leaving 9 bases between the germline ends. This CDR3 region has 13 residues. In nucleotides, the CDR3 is TGTGCCAGCAGCTCTCCCCCATCAGATACGCAGTATTTT. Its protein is CASSSPPSDTQYF.

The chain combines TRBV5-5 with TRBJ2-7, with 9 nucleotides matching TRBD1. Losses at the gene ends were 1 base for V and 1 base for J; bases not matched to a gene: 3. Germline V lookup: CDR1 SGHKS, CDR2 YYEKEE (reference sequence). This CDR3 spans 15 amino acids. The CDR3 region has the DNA TGTGCCAGCAGCTTGAGGGACAGGGAATCCTACGAGCAGTACTTC. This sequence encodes CASSLRDRESYEQYF.

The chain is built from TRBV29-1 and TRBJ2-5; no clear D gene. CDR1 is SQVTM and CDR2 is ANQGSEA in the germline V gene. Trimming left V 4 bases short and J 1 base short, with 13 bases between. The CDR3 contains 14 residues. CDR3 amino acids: CSVGVGTIQETQYF. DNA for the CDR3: TGCAGCGTTGGGGTGGGAACCATCCAAGAGACCCAGTACTTC.

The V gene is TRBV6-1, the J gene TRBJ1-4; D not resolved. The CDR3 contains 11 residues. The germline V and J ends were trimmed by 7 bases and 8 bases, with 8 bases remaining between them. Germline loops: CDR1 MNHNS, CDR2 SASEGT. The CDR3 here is CASIFGEKLFF. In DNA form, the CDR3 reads TGTGCCAGCATCTTTGGGGAAAAACTGTTTTTT.

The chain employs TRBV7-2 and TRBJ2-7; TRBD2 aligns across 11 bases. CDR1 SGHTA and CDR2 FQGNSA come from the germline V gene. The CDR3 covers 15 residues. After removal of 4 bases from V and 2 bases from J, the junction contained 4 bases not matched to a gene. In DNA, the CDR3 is TGTGCCAGCAGCTCGGTTAGCGGGAGGGCCTACGAGCAGTACTTC. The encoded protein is CASSSVSGRAYEQYF.

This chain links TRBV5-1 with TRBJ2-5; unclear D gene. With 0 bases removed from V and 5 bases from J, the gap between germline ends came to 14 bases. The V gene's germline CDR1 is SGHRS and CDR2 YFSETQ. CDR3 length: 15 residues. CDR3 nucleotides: TGCGCCAGCAGCTTGGGAGTGACCATCCGGGAGACCCAGTACTTC. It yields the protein CASSLGVTIRETQYF.

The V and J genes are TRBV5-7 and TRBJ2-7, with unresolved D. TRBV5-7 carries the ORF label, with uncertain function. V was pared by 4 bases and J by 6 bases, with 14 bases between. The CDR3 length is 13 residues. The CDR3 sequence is CASSPRPHREQYF. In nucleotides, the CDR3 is TGTGCCAGCAGCCCACGGCCTCACCGCGAGCAGTACTTC.

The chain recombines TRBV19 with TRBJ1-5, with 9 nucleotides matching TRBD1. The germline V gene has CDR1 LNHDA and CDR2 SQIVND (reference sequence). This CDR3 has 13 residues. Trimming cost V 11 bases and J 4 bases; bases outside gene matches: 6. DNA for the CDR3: TGTGCCTCGAGGACAGGGGCTAATCAGCCCCAGCATTTT. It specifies CASRTGANQPQHF. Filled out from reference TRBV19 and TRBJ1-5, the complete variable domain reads DGGITQSPKYLFRKEGQNVTLSCEQNLNHDAMYWYRQDPGQGLRLIYYSQIVNDFQKGDIAEGYSVSREKKESFPLTVTSAQKNPTAFYLCASRTGANQPQHFGDGTRLSIL.

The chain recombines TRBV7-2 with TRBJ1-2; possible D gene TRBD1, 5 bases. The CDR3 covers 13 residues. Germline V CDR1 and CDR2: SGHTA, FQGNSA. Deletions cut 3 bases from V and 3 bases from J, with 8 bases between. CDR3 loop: CASSFQGDYGYTF. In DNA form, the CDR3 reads TGTGCCAGCAGCTTCCAGGGTGACTATGGCTACACCTTC. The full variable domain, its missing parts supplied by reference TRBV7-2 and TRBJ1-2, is GAGVSQSPSNKVTEKGKDVELRCDPISGHTALYWYRQSLGQGLEFLIYFQGNSAPDKSGLPSDRFSAERTGGSVSTLTIQRTQQEDSAVYLCASSFQGDYGYTFGSGTRLTVV.

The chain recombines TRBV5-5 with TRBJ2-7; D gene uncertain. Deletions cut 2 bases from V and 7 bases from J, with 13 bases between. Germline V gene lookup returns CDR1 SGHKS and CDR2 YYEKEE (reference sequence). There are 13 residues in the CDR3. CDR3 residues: CASSFRSLGEQYF. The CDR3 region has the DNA TGTGCCAGCAGCTTTCGAAGTCTTGGGGAGCAGTACTTC.

CDR3 region: CASSTGTSRQNTEAFF. The CDR3 nucleotides read TGTGCCAGCAGCACCGGGACCTCCCGGCAGAACACTGAAGCTTTCTTT. This chain links TRBV5-4 with TRBJ1-1; D is perhaps TRBD1 (5 bases). Germline V gene sequence: CDR1 SGHNT, CDR2 YYREEE (reference sequence). The ends were cut back, 4 bases at V and 1 base at J, with 17 bases in the middle. CDR3 length: 16 residues.

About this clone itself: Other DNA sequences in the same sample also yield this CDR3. The CDR3 DNA sequence: TGTGCCAGCAGCTTAGTAGCGGGTGGCACAGATACGCAGTATTTT. Translated, it gives CASSLVAGGTDTQYF. V gene TRBV11-3 combines with J gene TRBJ2-3; 7 nucleotides agree with TRBD2. Germline-derived CDR1 and CDR2 are SGHNT and YENEEA. The CDR3 sequence is 15 residues long. Trimming at V came to 1 base and at J to 1 base, leaving 2 bases not matched to a gene.